This T cell receptor (beta chain) originates from a study of T cell responses to AZD1222 COVID-19 vaccine. Study-wide points: Repertoire samples came only from after the peak T cell response.

This clone was picked up one time. Antigen: not known. This CDR3 region has 14 residues. Germline V gives CDR1 KGHSH, CDR2 LQKENI. J was trimmed by 6 bases and V by 4 bases; bases with no gene match: 4. Profiled with immunoSEQ multiplex PCR; TCRdb holds only in-frame clones, not every one. The repertoire holds roughly 130,000 clones, 90% to 95% seen once, with roughly 6.6% in the top ten. Sample: peripheral blood, taken on day 0 of AZD1222 vaccination. The chain links TRBV18 to TRBJ2-2; 8 nucleotides align to TRBD1. The TCR originated in an adult in good health. CDR3 sequence: CASSRTGIAGELFF. CDR3 coding DNA: TGTGCCAGCTCACGGACAGGGATCGCCGGGGAGCTGTTTTTT.